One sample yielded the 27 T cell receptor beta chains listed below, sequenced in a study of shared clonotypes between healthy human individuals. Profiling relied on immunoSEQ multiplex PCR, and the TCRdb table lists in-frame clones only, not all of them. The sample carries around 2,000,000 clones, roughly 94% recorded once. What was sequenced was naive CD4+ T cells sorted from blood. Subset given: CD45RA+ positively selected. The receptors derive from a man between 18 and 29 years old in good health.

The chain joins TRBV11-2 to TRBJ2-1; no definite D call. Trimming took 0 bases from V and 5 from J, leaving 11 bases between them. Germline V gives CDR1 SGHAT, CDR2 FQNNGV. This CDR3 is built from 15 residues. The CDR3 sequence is CASSLDSTANNEQFF. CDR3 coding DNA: TGTGCCAGCAGCTTAGACTCGACCGCCAACAATGAGCAGTTCTTC.

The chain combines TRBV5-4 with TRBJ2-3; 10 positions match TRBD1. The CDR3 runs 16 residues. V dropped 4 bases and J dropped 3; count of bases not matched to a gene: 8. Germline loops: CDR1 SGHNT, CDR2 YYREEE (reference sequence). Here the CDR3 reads CASSLMTGGRTDTQYF. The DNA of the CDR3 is TGTGCCAGCAGCCTAATGACAGGGGGCAGGACAGATACGCAGTATTTT.

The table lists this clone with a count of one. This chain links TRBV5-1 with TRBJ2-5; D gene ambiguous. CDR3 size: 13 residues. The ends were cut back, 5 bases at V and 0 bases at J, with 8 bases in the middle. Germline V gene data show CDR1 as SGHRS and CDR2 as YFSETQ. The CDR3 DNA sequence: TGCGCCAGCAGGGAGAGAAACCAAGAGACCCAGTACTTC. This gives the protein CASRERNQETQYF.

CDR3 sequence reads: CASSFLRGGTDTQYF. In DNA, the CDR3 is TGTGCCAGCAGCTTTTTGCGGGGGGGCACAGATACGCAGTATTTT. The chain links TRBV7-2 to TRBJ2-3; the match to TRBD2 covers 8 bases. Germline-derived CDR1 and CDR2 are SGHTA and FQGNSA. V was pared by 3 bases and J by 1 base, with 3 bases of the junction left unmatched. The CDR3 consists of 15 residues.

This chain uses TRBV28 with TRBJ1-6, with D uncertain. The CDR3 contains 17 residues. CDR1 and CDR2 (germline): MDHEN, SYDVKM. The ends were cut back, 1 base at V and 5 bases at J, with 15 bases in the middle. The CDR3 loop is CASSLLFLAADNSPLHF. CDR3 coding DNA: TGTGCCAGCAGTTTATTATTTCTGGCAGCTGATAATTCACCCCTCCACTTT. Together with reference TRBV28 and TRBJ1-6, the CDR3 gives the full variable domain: DVKVTQSSRYLVKRTGEKVFLECVQDMDHENMFWYRQDPGLGLRLIYFSYDVKMKEKGDIPEGYSVSREKKERFSLILESASTNQTSMYLCASSLLFLAADNSPLHFGNGTRLTVT.

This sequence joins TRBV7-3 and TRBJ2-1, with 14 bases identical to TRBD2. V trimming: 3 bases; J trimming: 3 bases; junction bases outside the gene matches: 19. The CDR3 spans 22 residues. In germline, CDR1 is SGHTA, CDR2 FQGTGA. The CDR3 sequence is CASSFPGPEGLAGARSYNEQFF. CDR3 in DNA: TGTGCCAGCAGCTTCCCTGGGCCAGAGGGACTAGCGGGGGCCAGAAGCTACAATGAGCAGTTCTTC. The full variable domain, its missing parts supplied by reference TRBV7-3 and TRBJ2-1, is GAGVSQTPSNKVTEKGKYVELRCDPISGHTALYWYRQSLGQGPEFLIYFQGTGAADDSGLPNDRFFAVRPEGSVSTLKIQRTERGDSAVYLCASSFPGPEGLAGARSYNEQFFGPGTRLTVL.

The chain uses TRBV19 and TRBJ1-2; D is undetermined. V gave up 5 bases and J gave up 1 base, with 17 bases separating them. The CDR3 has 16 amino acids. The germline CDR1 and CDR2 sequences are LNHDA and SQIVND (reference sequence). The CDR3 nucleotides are TGTGCCAGTAGTGCACTTGGCGGGCTAAATAACTATGGCTACACCTTC. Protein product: CASSALGGLNNYGYTF.

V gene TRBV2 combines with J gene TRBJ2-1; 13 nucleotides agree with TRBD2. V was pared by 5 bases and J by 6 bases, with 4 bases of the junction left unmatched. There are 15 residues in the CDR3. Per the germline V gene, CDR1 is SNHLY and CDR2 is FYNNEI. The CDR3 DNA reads TGTGCCAGCAGTCCCCGGACTAGCGGGAGCAATGAGCAGTTCTTC. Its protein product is CASSPRTSGSNEQFF.

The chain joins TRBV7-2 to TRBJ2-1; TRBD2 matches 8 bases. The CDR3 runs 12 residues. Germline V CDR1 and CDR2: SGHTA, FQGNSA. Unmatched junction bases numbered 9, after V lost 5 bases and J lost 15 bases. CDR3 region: CASSQARGGSFF. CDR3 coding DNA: TGTGCCAGCAGCCAGGCCCGGGGGGGCTCGTTCTTC.

CDR3: CASSLWSSGGTNEQFF. DNA for the CDR3: TGTGCCAGCAGCTTATGGTCCAGCGGGGGCACCAATGAGCAGTTCTTC. The chain joins TRBV7-3 to TRBJ2-1, with 8 bases fitting TRBD2. Trimming cost V 2 bases and J 6 bases; bases outside gene matches: 9. The CDR3 runs to 16 residues. Germline CDR1 reads SGHTA; CDR2 reads FQGTGA.

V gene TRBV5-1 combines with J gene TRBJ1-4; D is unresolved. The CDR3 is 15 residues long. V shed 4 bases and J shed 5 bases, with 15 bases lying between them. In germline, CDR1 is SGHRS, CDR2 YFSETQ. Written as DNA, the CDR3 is TGCGCCAGCAGCCTCGGGGTCGGTGAAAATGAAAAACTGTTTTTT. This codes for CASSLGVGENEKLFF.

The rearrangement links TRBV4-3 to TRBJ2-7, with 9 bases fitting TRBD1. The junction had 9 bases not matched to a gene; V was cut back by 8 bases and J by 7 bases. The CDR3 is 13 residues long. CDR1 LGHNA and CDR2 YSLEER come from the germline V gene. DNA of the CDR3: TGCGCCAGCTCCATACAGGGGGCCTCGGAGCAGTACTTC. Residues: CASSIQGASEQYF.

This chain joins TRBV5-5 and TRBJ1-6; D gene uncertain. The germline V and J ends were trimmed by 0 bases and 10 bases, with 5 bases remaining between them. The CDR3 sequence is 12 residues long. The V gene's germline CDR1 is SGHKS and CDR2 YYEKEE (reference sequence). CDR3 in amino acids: CASSLGGSPLHF. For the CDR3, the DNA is TGTGCCAGCAGCTTGGGGGGATCACCCCTCCACTTT.

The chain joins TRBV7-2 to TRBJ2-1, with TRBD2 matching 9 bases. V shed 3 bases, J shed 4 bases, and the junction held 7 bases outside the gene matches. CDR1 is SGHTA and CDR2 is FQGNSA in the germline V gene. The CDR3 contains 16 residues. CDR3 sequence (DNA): TGTGCCAGCAGCTTCTCGGGGACTAGCTCGTACAATGAGCAGTTCTTC. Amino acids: CASSFSGTSSYNEQFF.

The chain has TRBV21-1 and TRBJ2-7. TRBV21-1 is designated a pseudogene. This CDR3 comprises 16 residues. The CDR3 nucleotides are TGTGCCAGCAGCAAAACGATTTTAGACCGTTCCTACGAGCAGTACTTC. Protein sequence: CASSKTILDRSYEQYF.

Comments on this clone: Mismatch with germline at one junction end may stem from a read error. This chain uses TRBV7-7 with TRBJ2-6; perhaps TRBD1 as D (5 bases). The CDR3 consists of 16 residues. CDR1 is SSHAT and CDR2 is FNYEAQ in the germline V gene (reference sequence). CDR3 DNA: TGTGCTAGCAGCCCCCTCGACAGTGCTGGGGCCAACGTCCTGACTTTC. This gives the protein CASSPLDSAGANVLTF.

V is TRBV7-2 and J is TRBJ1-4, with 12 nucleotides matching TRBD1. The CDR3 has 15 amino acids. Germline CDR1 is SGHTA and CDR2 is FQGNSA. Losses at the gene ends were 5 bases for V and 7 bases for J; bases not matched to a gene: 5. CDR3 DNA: TGTGCCAGCAGCCCGGGACAGGGGGCGGGTGAAAAACTGTTTTTT. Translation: CASSPGQGAGEKLFF.

CDR3 protein: CASSPTVNYGYTF. The CDR3 DNA reads as TGTGCCAGCAGCCCCACAGTTAACTATGGCTACACCTTC. The V call is TRBV7-9, the J call TRBJ1-2; D unresolved. The V end was cut by 5 bases, the J end by 1 base, with 8 bases between. The CDR3 has 13 residues. The germline gives CDR1 SEHNR, CDR2 FQNEAQ (reference sequence).

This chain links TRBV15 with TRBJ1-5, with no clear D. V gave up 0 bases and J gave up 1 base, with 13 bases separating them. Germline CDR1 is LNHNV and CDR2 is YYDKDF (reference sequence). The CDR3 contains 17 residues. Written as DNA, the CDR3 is TGTGCCACCAGCAGAGATCCCGCCCCGGGGAGCAATCAGCCCCAGCATTTT. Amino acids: CATSRDPAPGSNQPQHF.

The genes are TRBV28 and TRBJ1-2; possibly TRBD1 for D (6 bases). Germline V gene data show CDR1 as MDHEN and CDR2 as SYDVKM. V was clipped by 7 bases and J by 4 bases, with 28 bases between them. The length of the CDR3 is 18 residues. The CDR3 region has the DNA TGTGCCAGCATAGGGGAACGAGACAGGCAAAAGAGGGTCTATGGCTACACCTTC. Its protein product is CASIGERDRQKRVYGYTF.

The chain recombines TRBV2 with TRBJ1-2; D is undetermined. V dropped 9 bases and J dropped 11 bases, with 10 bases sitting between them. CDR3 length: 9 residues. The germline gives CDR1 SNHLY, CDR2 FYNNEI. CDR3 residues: CASKVGYTF. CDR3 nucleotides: TGTGCCAGTAAAGTCGGGTACACCTTC.

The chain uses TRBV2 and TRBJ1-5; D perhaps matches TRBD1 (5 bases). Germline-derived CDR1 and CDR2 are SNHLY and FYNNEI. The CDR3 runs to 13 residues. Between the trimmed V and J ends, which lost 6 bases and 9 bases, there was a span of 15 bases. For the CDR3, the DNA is TGTGCCAGCAGGGGGGACGGCGCGAGGCCCCAGCATTTT. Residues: CASRGDGARPQHF.

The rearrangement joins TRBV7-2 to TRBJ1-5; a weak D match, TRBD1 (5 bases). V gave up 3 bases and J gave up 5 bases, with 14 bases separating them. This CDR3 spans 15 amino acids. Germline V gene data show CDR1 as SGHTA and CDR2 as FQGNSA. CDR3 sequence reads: CASSFSVDRHQPQHF. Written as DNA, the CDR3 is TGTGCCAGCAGCTTTTCGGTCGACAGACATCAGCCCCAGCATTTT.

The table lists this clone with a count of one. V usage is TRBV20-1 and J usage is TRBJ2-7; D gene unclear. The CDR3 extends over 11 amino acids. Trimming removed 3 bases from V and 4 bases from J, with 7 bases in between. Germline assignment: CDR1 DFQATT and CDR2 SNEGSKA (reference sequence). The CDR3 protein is CSASYSYEQYF. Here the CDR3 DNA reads TGCAGTGCTAGCTATAGTTACGAGCAGTACTTC.

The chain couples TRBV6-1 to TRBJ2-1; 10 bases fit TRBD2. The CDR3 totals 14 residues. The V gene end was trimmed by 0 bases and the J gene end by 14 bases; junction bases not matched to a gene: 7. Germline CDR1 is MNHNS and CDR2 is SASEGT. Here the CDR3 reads CASSEASERGGKFF. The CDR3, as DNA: TGTGCCAGCAGTGAAGCGAGCGAGCGGGGGGGCAAGTTCTTC.

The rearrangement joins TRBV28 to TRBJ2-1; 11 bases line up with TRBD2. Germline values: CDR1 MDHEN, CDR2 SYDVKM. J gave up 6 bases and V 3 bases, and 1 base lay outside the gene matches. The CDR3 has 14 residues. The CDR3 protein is CASSFSGRGNEQFF. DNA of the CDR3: TGTGCCAGCAGTTTTAGCGGGAGGGGCAATGAGCAGTTCTTC.

The CDR3 reads CASSRFGTTSYEQYF. CDR3 bases: TGTGCCAGTAGTCGGTTCGGGACTACCTCCTACGAGCAGTACTTC. The chain couples TRBV19 to TRBJ2-7; TRBD2 matches 7 bases. This CDR3 region has 15 residues. Losses at the gene ends were 5 bases for V and 0 bases for J; bases not matched to a gene: 7. Per germline, CDR1 LNHDA and CDR2 SQIVND (reference sequence).